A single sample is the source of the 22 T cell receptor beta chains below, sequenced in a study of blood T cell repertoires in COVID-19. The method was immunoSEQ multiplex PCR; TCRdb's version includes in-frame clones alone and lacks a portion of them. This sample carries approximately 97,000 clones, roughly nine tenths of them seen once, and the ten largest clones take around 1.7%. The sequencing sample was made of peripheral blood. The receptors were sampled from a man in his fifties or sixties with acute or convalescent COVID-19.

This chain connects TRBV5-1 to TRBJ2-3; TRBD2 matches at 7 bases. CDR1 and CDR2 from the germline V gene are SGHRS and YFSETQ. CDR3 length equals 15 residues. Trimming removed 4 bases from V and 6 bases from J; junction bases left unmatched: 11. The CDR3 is CASSVGTTRRDTQYF. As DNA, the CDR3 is TGCGCCAGCAGCGTTGGGACTACAAGAAGGGATACGCAGTATTTT.

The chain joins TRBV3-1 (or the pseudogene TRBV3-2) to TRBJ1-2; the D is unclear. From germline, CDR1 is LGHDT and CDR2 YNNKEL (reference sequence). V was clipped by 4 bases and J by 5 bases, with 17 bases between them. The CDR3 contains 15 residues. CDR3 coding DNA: TGTGCCAGCAGCCCCCGGAGTTCTCTCGGGTATGGCTACACCTTC. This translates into CASSPRSSLGYGYTF.

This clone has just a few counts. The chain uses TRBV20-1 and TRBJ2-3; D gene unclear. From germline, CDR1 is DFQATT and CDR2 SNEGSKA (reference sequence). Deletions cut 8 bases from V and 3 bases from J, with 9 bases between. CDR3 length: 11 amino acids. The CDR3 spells CSHHRTDTQYF. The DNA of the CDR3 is TGCAGTCACCACCGGACAGATACGCAGTATTTT.

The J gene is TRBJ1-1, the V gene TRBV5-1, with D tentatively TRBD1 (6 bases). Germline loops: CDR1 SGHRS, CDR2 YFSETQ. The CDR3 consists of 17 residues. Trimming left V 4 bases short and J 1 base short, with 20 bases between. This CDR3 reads CASSLRPRGAGNTEAFF. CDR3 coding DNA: TGCGCCAGCAGCCTACGCCCTCGGGGGGCTGGGAACACTGAAGCTTTCTTT.

The CDR3 DNA follows: TGTGCCAGCTCACCCTTCGACAGGGCCGGCAATCAGCCCCAGCATTTT. This gives the protein CASSPFDRAGNQPQHF. V is TRBV18 and J is TRBJ1-5; 7 bases map to TRBD1. The V gene's germline CDR1 is KGHSH and CDR2 LQKENI. With V trimmed by 3 bases and J by 2 bases, 7 bases remained unmatched. The CDR3 contains 16 residues.

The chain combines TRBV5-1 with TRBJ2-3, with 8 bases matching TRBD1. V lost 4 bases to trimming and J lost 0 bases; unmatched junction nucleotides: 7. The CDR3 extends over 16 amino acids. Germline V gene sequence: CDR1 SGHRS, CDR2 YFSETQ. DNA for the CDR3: TGCGCCAGCAGCCGCTCCGGGACAGGAAGCACAGATACGCAGTATTTT. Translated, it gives CASSRSGTGSTDTQYF.

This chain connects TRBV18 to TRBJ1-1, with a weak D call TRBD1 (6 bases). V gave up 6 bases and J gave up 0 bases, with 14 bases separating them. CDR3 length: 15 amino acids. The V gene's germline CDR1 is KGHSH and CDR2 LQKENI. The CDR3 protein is CASSSGGGVNTEAFF. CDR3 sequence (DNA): TGTGCCAGCTCGTCCGGGGGGGGCGTGAACACTGAAGCTTTCTTT.

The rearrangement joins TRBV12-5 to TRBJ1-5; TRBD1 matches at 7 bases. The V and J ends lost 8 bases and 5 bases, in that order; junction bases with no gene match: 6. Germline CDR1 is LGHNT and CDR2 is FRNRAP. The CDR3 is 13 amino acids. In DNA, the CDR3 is TGTGCTAGTCAGGGACAGAACCATCAGCCCCAGCATTTT. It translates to CASQGQNHQPQHF.

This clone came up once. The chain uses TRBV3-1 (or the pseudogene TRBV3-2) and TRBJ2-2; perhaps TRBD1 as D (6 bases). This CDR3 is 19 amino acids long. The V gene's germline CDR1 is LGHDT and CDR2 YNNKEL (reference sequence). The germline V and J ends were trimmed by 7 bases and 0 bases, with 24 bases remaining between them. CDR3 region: CASIPKIVLGQPNTGELFF. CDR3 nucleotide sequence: TGTGCCAGCATCCCCAAGATCGTTCTAGGACAGCCGAACACCGGGGAGCTGTTTTTT.

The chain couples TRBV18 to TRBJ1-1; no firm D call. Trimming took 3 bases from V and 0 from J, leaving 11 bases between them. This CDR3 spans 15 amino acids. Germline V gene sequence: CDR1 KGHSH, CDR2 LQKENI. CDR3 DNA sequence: TGTGCCAGCTCACCGGGTCAGGTTTTGAACACTGAAGCTTTCTTT. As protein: CASSPGQVLNTEAFF.

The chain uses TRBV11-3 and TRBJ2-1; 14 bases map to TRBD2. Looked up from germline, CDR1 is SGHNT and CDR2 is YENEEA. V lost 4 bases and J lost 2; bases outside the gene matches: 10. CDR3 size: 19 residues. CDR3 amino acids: CASSSAGTSGGETYNEQFF. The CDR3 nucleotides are TGTGCCAGCAGCTCAGCCGGGACTAGCGGGGGTGAAACCTACAATGAGCAGTTCTTC.

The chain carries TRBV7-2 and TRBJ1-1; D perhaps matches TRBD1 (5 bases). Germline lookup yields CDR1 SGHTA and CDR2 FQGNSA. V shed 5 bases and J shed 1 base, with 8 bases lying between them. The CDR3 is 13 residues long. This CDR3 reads CASSKQENTEAFF. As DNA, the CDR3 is TGTGCCAGCAGCAAACAGGAGAACACTGAAGCTTTCTTT.

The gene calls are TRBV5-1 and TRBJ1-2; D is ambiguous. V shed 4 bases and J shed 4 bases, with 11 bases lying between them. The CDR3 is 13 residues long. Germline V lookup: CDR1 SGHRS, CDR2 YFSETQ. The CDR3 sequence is CASSPPGSYGYTF. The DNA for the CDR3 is TGCGCCAGCAGCCCACCGGGGAGCTATGGCTACACCTTC.

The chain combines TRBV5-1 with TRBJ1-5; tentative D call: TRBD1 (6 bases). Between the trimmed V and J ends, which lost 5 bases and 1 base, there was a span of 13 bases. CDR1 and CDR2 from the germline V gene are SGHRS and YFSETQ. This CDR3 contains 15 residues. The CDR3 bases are TGCGCCAGCAGGGCAGGGGCTGGGAGCAATCAGCCCCAGCATTTT. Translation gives CASRAGAGSNQPQHF.

DNA of the CDR3: TGTGCCAGTAGTATCGGCACCTCGGGTGGCTACACCTTC. This encodes CASSIGTSGGYTF. The chain combines TRBV19 with TRBJ1-2; D is ambiguous. The germline CDR1 and CDR2 sequences are LNHDA and SQIVND (reference sequence). The CDR3 sequence is 13 residues long. V lost 3 bases to trimming and J lost 7 bases, with 12 bases between them.

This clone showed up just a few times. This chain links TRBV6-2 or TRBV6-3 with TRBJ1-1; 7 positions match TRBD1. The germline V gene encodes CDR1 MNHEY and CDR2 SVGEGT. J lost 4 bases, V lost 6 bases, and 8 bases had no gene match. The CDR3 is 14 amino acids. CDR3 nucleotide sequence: TGTGCCAGCAGCGGAAGACAGGGCCCCACTGAAGCTTTCTTT. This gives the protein CASSGRQGPTEAFF.

The CDR3 DNA follows: TGTGCCAGCGGGAGTCTGGGCAGGCACTATGGCTACACCTTC. Its translation: CASGSLGRHYGYTF. The chain joins TRBV7-2 to TRBJ1-2; D unclear. The CDR3 contains 14 residues. Germline CDR1 is SGHTA and CDR2 is FQGNSA. Trimming stripped 8 bases from V and 3 bases from J, with 16 bases between.

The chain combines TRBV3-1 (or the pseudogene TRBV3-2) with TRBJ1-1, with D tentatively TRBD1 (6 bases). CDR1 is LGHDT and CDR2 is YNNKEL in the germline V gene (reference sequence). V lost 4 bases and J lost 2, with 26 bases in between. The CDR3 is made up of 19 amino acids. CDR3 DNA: TGTGCCAGCAGCCGACCCCTTTCACAGGGTGGAAGGATTAACACTGAAGCTTTCTTT. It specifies CASSRPLSQGGRINTEAFF.

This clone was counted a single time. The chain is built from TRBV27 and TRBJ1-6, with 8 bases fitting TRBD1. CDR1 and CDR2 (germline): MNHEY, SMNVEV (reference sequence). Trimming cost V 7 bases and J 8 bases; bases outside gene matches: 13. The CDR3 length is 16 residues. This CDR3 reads CASTTPHGQGHSPLHF. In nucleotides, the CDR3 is TGTGCCAGCACCACCCCCCATGGACAGGGACATTCACCCCTCCACTTT.

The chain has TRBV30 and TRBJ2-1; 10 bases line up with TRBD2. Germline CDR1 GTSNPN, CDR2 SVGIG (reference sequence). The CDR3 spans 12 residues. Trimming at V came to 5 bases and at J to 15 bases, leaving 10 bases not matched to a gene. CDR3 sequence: CAWGAGGPFSFF. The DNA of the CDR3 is TGTGCCTGGGGAGCGGGGGGGCCTTTTTCGTTCTTC. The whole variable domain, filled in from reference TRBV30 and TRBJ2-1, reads SQTIHQWPATLVQPVGSPLSLECTVEGTSNPNLYWYRQAAGRGLQLLFYSVGIGQISSEVPQNLSASRPQDRQFILSSKKLLLSDSGFYLCAWGAGGPFSFFGPGTRLTVL.

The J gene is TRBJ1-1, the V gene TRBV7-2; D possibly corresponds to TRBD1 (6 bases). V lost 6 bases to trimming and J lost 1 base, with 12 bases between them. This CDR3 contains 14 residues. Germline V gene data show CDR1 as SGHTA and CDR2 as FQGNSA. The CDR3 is CASSSDRSNTEAFF. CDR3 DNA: TGTGCCAGCAGTTCCGACAGGTCGAACACTGAAGCTTTCTTT. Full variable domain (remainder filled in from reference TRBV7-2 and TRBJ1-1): GAGVSQSPSNKVTEKGKDVELRCDPISGHTALYWYRQSLGQGLEFLIYFQGNSAPDKSGLPSDRFSAERTGGSVSTLTIQRTQQEDSAVYLCASSSDRSNTEAFFGQGTRLTVV.

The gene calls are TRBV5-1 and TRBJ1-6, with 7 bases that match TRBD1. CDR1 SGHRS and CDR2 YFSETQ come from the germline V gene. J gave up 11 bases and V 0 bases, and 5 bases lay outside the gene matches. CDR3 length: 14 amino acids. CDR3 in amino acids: CASSLVTGDPPLHF. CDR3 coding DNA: TGCGCCAGCAGCTTGGTCACAGGGGACCCACCCCTCCACTTT.